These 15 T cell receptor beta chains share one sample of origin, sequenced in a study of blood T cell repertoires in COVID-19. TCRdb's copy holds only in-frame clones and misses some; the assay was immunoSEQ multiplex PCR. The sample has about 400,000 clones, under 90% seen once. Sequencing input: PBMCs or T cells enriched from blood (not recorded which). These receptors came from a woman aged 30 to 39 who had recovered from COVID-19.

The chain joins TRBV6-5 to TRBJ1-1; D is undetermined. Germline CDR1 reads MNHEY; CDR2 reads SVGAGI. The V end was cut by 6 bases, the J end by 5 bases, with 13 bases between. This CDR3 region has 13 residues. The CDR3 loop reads CASSPGISTEAFF. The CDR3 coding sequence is TGTGCCAGCAGCCCAGGTATTTCAACTGAAGCTTTCTTT.

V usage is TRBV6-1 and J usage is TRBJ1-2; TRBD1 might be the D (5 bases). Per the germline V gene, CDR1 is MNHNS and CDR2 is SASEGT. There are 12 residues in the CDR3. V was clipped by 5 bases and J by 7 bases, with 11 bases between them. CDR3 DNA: TGTGCCAGCAGTTATAACGGGGGTGGCTACACCTTC. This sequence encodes CASSYNGGGYTF.

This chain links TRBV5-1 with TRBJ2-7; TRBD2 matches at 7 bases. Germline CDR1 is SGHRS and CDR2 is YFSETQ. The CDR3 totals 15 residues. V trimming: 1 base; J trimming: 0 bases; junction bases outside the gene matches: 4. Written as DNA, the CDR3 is TGCGCCAGCAGCTTGACGAGCGGGGTCTCCTACGAGCAGTACTTC. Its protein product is CASSLTSGVSYEQYF. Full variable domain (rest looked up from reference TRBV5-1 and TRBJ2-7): KAGVTQTPRYLIKTRGQQVTLSCSPISGHRSVSWYQQTPGQGLQFLFEYFSETQRNKGNFPGRFSGRQFSNSRSEMNVSTLELGDSALYLCASSLTSGVSYEQYFGPGTRLTVT.

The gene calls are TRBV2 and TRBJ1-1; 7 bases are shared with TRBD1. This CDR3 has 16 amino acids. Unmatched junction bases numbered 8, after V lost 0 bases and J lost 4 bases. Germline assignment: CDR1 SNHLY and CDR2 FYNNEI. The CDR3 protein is CASSEAADAGGTEAFF. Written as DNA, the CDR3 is TGTGCCAGCAGTGAAGCTGCGGACGCAGGGGGCACTGAAGCTTTCTTT.

CDR3 DNA: TGTGCCAGCAGCTTATTAACAGGGACGAACACCGGGGAGCTGTTTTTT. Protein: CASSLLTGTNTGELFF. V and J are TRBV7-8 and TRBJ2-2; perhaps TRBD1 as D (6 bases). CDR1 is SGHVS and CDR2 is FQNEAQ in the germline V gene. V dropped 2 bases and J dropped 0 bases, with 10 bases sitting between them. The CDR3 extends over 16 amino acids. The variable domain in full, with the rest retrieved from reference TRBV7-8 and TRBJ2-2, is GAGVSQSPRYKVAKRGQDVALRCDPISGHVSLFWYQQALGQGPEFLTYFQNEAQLDKSGLPSDRFFAERPEGSVSTLKIQRTQQEDSAVYLCASSLLTGTNTGELFFGEGSRLTVL.

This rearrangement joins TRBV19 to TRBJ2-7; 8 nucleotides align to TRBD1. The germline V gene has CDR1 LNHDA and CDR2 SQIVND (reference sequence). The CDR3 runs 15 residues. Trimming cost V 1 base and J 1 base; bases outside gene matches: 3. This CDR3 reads CASSIAGQGSYEQYF. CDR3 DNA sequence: TGTGCCAGTAGTATAGCAGGACAGGGTTCCTACGAGCAGTACTTC.

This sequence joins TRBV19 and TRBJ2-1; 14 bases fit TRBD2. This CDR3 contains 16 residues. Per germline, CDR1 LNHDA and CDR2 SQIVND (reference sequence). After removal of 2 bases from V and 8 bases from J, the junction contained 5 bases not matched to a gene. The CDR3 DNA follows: TGTGCCAGTAGTATATCCGGGACTAGCGGGAGAGATGAGCAGTTCTTC. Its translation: CASSISGTSGRDEQFF.

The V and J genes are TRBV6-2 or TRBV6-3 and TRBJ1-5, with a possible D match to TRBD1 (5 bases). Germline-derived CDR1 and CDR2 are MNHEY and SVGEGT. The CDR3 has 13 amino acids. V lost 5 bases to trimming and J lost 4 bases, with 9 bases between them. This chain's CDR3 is CASSIRGNQPQHF. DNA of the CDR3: TGTGCCAGCAGTATACGGGGGAATCAGCCCCAGCATTTT.

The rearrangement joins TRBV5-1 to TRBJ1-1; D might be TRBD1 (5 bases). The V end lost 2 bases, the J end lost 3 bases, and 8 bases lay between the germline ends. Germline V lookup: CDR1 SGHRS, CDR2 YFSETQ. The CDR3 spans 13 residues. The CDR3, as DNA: TGCGCCAGCAGCTTTACGGGGGACACTGAAGCTTTCTTT. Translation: CASSFTGDTEAFF.

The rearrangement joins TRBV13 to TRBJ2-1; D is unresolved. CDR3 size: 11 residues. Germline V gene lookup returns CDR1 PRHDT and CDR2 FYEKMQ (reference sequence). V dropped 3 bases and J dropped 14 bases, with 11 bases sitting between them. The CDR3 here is CASSFGSSEFF. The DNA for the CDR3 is TGTGCCAGCAGCTTTGGTAGTTCTGAGTTCTTC. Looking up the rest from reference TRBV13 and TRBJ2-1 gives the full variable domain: AAGVIQSPRHLIKEKRETATLKCYPIPRHDTVYWYQQGPGQDPQFLISFYEKMQSDKGSIPDRFSAQQFSDYHSELNMSSLELGDSALYFCASSFGSSEFFGPGTRLTVL.

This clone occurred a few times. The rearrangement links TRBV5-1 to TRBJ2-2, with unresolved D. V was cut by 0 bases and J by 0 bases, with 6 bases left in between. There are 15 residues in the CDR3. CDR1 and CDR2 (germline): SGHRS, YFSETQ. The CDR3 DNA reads TGCGCCAGCAGCTTGGGGGCAGCGAACACCGGGGAGCTGTTTTTT. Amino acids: CASSLGAANTGELFF. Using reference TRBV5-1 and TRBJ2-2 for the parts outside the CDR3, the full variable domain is KAGVTQTPRYLIKTRGQQVTLSCSPISGHRSVSWYQQTPGQGLQFLFEYFSETQRNKGNFPGRFSGRQFSNSRSEMNVSTLELGDSALYLCASSLGAANTGELFFGEGSRLTVL.

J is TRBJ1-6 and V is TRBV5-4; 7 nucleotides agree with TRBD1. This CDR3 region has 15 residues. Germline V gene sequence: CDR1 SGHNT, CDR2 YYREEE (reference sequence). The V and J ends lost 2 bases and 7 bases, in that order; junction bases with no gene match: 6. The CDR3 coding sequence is TGTGCCAGCAGCTTAGTTCCACAGGGGAATTCACCCCTCCACTTT. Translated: CASSLVPQGNSPLHF.

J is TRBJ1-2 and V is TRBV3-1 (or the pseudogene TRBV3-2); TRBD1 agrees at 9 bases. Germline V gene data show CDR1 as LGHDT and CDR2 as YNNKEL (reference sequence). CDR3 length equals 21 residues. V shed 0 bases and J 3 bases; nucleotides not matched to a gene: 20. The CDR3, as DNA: TGTGCCAGCAGCCAAGATCGGTTGGGGACAGGGAGTGGCGGATCCCACTATGGCTACACCTTC. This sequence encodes CASSQDRLGTGSGGSHYGYTF.

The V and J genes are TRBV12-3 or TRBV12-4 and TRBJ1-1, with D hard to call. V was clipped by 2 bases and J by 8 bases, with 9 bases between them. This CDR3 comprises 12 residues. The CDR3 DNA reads TGTGCCAGCAGTTTATTATTCGGGGAAGCTTTCTTT. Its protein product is CASSLLFGEAFF.

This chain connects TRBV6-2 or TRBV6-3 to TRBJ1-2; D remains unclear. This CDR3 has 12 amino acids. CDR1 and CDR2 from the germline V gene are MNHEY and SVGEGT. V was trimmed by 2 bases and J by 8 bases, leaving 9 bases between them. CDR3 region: CASSYEVGGYTF. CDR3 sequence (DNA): TGTGCCAGCAGTTACGAGGTTGGCGGCTACACCTTC.